This is a list of T cell receptor beta chains from one sample in a study of blood T cell repertoires in COVID-19. The assay was immunoSEQ multiplex PCR, and TCRdb's table has in-frame clones only and misses some. The sample lists some 290,000 clones, approximately 90% occurring once. Material: PBMCs or T cells enriched from blood (not recorded which). These receptors originate from a woman between 40 and 55 years old with acute COVID-19. Both conserved end residues are part of each CDR3. The D gene is left open where the match is weak. Clone size is stated in some rows and not others, as once, few, many or a class when expanded.

j_call d_call clone_size v_call cdr3_aa cdr3_nt
TRBJ1-2 TRBD1 NA TRBV29-1 CSSKLQGVYGYTF TGCAGCTCCAAACTACAGGGGGTTTACGGCTACACCTTC
TRBJ2-5 NA NA TRBV4-1 CASSRGPQETQYF TGCGCCAGCAGCCGTGGGCCCCAAGAGACCCAGTACTTC
TRBJ2-1 NA once TRBV12-3/TRBV12-4 CASRQISLNEQFF TGTGCCAGCCGCCAGATTAGCCTCAATGAGCAGTTCTTC
TRBJ1-5 TRBD1 NA TRBV19 CASSIGGQADSNQPQHF TGTGCCAGTAGTATAGGGGGACAGGCTGATAGCAATCAGCCCCAGCATTTT
TRBJ1-2 NA NA TRBV2 CASSEQGHGYTF TGTGCCAGCAGTGAACAGGGTCATGGCTACACCTTC
TRBJ2-7 NA NA TRBV28 CASSSRGYEQYF TGTGCCAGCAGTTCTAGGGGTTACGAGCAGTACTTC
TRBJ1-2 NA NA TRBV5-1 CASSFTGGYGYTF TGCGCCAGCAGCTTCACGGGAGGCTATGGCTACACCTTC
TRBJ1-1 NA NA TRBV18 CASSPGQDTEAFF TGTGCCAGCTCACCGGGGCAGGACACTGAAGCTTTCTTT
TRBJ2-5 NA NA TRBV15 CATGTIAEPTQYF TGTGCCACCGGTACCATAGCGGAGCCGACCCAGTACTTC
TRBJ2-1 TRBD1 NA TRBV5-1 CASSLPPGQYDEQFF TGCGCCAGCAGCTTACCCCCGGGACAGTACGATGAGCAGTTCTTC
TRBJ2-7 TRBD1 NA TRBV7-2 CASSLGRTGLHEQYF TGTGCCAGCAGCTTAGGCCGGACAGGACTCCACGAGCAGTACTTC
TRBJ2-5 TRBD2 few TRBV7-9 CASSLWTSGQETQYF TGTGCCAGCAGCCTCTGGACTAGCGGACAAGAGACCCAGTACTTC
TRBJ2-5 TRBD2 NA TRBV5-4 CASSATSGRQETQYF TGTGCCAGCAGCGCTACTAGCGGGAGGCAGGAGACCCAGTACTTC
TRBJ2-2 NA NA TRBV28 CASSLSGSNTGELFF TGTGCCAGCAGTTTATCAGGTTCTAACACCGGGGAGCTGTTTTTT
TRBJ2-1 NA NA TRBV9 CASSVASDSSYNEQFF TGTGCCAGCAGCGTAGCTAGCGATAGCTCCTACAATGAGCAGTTCTTC
TRBJ1-5 NA NA TRBV3-1/TRBV3-2 CASSHQGNQPQHF TGTGCCAGCAGCCACCAGGGGAATCAGCCCCAGCATTTT
TRBJ1-2 TRBD1 NA TRBV25-1 CASSEYRGSGYTF TGTGCCAGCAGTGAATACAGGGGGTCTGGCTACACCTTC
TRBJ1-5 TRBD1 NA TRBV6-1 CASSVGQGAFETQPQHF TGTGCCAGCAGTGTGGGCCAGGGGGCATTTGAGACTCAGCCCCAGCATTTT
TRBJ2-7 TRBD2 NA TRBV19 CASSGTSGGTFSYEQYF TGTGCCAGTAGCGGGACTAGCGGGGGAACCTTCTCCTACGAGCAGTACTTC
TRBJ1-2 NA NA TRBV6-5 CASTEGNGYTF TGTGCCAGCACCGAGGGAAATGGCTACACCTTC
TRBJ2-4 NA NA TRBV11-3 CASSLVGGGGENIQYF TGTGCCAGCAGCTTAGTGGGAGGGGGAGGCGAGAACATTCAGTACTTC
TRBJ2-7 TRBD1 NA TRBV6-5 CASHRDRVGEQYF TGTGCCAGCCACCGGGACAGGGTGGGCGAGCAGTACTTC
TRBJ1-1 NA NA TRBV12-1 CASSLPPGTEAFF TGTGCCAGCAGCTTACCTCCGGGCACTGAAGCTTTCTTT
TRBJ1-5 NA NA TRBV3-1/TRBV3-2 CASSQNRWDQPQHF TGTGCCAGCAGCCAAAACAGATGGGATCAGCCCCAGCATTTT
TRBJ2-7 TRBD1 NA TRBV18 CASSPDLGQGIEQYF TGTGCCAGCTCACCAGATTTGGGACAGGGAATCGAGCAGTACTTC
TRBJ1-5 NA NA TRBV19 CASSIAHSSLNQPQHF TGTGCCAGTAGTATAGCACACAGTTCGCTTAATCAGCCCCAGCATTTT
TRBJ2-2 NA NA TRBV5-6 CASSYEGDSNTGELFF TGTGCCAGCAGCTATGAGGGGGATTCGAACACCGGGGAGCTGTTTTTT
TRBJ1-6 NA NA TRBV7-2 CASARISDSPLHF TGTGCCAGCGCGAGGATATCCGATTCACCCCTCCACTTT
TRBJ2-5 NA NA TRBV24-1 CATSDPLRETQYF TGTGCCACCAGTGACCCACTGAGGGAGACCCAGTACTTC
TRBJ1-5 NA NA TRBV10-1 CASNQPRQPQHF TGCGCCAGCAATCAACCCAGGCAGCCCCAGCATTTT
TRBJ2-1 TRBD2 NA TRBV4-3 CASSQVPSGTQGEQFF TGCGCCAGCAGCCAAGTCCCTAGCGGGACTCAGGGCGAGCAGTTCTTC
TRBJ1-2 NA NA TRBV7-2 CASGLKYGYTF TGTGCCAGCGGCCTCAAGTATGGCTACACCTTC
TRBJ1-2 TRBD1 NA TRBV11-3 CASSEDRASYGYTF TGTGCCAGCAGCGAGGACAGGGCTTCCTATGGCTACACCTTC
TRBJ1-1 TRBD1 NA TRBV5-1 CASSSGQGLNTEAFF TGCGCCAGCAGCTCCGGACAGGGATTGAACACTGAAGCTTTCTTT
TRBJ2-3 TRBD2 NA TRBV9 CASSVGKAGGHTDTQYF TGTGCCAGCAGCGTAGGTAAAGCGGGAGGCCACACAGATACGCAGTATTTT
TRBJ1-5 TRBD1 NA TRBV4-1 CASSQDPGQGGLEPQHF TGCGCCAGCAGCCAAGATCCGGGACAGGGGGGTCTGGAGCCCCAGCATTTT
TRBJ1-1 NA NA TRBV21-1 CASSKIEQGALGDTEAFF TGTGCCAGCAGCAAAATCGAACAGGGGGCGTTGGGGGACACTGAAGCTTTCTTT
TRBJ2-7 NA NA TRBV28 CASSLTGPYEQYF TGTGCCAGCAGTTTGACAGGACCCTACGAGCAGTACTTC